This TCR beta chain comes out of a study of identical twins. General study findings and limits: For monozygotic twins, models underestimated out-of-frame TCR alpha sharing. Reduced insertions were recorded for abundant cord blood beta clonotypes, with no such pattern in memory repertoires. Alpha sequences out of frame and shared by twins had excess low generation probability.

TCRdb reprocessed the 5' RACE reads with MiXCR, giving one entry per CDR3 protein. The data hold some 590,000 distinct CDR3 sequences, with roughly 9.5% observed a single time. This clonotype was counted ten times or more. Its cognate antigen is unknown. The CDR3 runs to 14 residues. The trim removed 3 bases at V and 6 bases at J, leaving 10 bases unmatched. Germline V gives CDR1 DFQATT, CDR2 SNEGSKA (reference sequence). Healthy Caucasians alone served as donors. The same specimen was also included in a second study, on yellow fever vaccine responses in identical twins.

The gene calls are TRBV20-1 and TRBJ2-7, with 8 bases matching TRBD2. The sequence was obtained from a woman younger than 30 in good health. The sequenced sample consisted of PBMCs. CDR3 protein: CSASVSGRYSEQYF. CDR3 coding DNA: TGCAGTGCTAGCGTAAGCGGGAGATATTCCGAGCAGTACTTC.